This passage covers 12 T cell receptor beta chains from one sample sequenced in a study of beta chain features in type 1 diabetes. Whole-study results and caveats: In all four CD4+ subsets, TCRB CDR3 length was significantly, moderately reduced in type 1 diabetes.

These receptors' targets are unknown. Since all of the isolated RNA was reverse transcribed, expressed TCRB transcripts were what got sequenced. Libraries were prepared by immunoSEQ multiplex PCR; TCRdb keeps only in-frame clonotypes and omits some of them. The table has over 100,000 clones, around 17% seen once. Sequenced: central memory CD4+ T cells from blood. These receptors all stem from a man under 40 with type 1 diabetes.

The chain carries TRBV19 and TRBJ2-3; maybe TRBD2 (6 bases). CDR3 length equals 15 residues. The V gene's germline CDR1 is LNHDA and CDR2 SQIVND (reference sequence). With 6 bases removed from V and 3 bases from J, the gap between germline ends came to 16 bases. The CDR3 DNA is TGTGCCAGTAGAACTAGTTTCAGCGGGACAGATACGCAGTATTTT. Translated, it gives CASRTSFSGTDTQYF.

As regards this clone: Compared with germline, one end of the junction differs, possibly owing to a read error. This chain joins TRBV7-9 and TRBJ1-5; no reliable D call. The CDR3 has 16 residues. Germline V gives CDR1 SEHNR, CDR2 FQNEAQ (reference sequence). The CDR3 here is CASSQEFVPGDQPQHF. In DNA, the CDR3 is TGCGCCAGCAGCCAAGAATTTGTCCCTGGGGATCAGCCCCAGCATTTT.

The chain recombines TRBV29-1 with TRBJ2-1; tentative D call: TRBD1 (6 bases). CDR1 SQVTM and CDR2 ANQGSEA come from the germline V gene. Deletions cut 7 bases from V and 4 bases from J, with 14 bases between. This CDR3 is 13 amino acids long. For the CDR3, the DNA is TGCAGCGCTGCAGGGGATTCGTACAATGAGCAGTTCTTC. Amino acid sequence: CSAAGDSYNEQFF.

The chain employs TRBV2 and TRBJ2-2; 9 bases are shared with TRBD1. The trim removed 4 bases at V and 3 bases at J, leaving 3 bases unmatched. Germline V lookup: CDR1 SNHLY, CDR2 FYNNEI. The CDR3 has 15 amino acids. The CDR3 sequence: CASSAGTGHTGELFF. Written as DNA, the CDR3 is TGTGCCAGCAGTGCCGGGACAGGGCACACCGGGGAGCTGTTTTTT. Using reference TRBV2 and TRBJ2-2 for the parts outside the CDR3, the full variable domain is EPEVTQTPSHQVTQMGQEVILRCVPISNHLYFYWYRQILGQKVEFLVSFYNNEISEKSEIFDDQFSVERPDGSNFTLKIRSTKLEDSAMYFCASSAGTGHTGELFFGEGSRLTVL.

The chain joins TRBV5-1 to TRBJ2-3, with 8 positions matching TRBD2. The CDR3 consists of 14 residues. Germline CDR1 and CDR2: SGHRS and YFSETQ. The V gene end was trimmed by 6 bases and the J gene end by 2 bases; junction bases not matched to a gene: 5. The CDR3 nucleotides read TGCGCCAGCAATACCGGGGGGGCCACAGATACGCAGTATTTT. This translates into CASNTGGATDTQYF.

On this clone: A clone one base away is much larger, so this may be a read error. The genes are TRBV6-1 and TRBJ2-7; D remains ambiguous. V lost 6 bases and J 6 bases, leaving 12 bases between the germline ends. The length of the CDR3 is 12 residues. In germline, CDR1 is MNHNS, CDR2 SASEGT. The CDR3 is CASRDALGEQYF. The DNA of the CDR3 is TGTGCCAGCAGGGATGCCTTGGGCGAGCAGTACTTC.

This rearrangement joins TRBV4-2 to TRBJ1-2; D gene uncertain. CDR1 LGHNA and CDR2 YNFKEQ come from the germline V gene. This CDR3 comprises 15 residues. The germline V and J ends were trimmed by 0 bases and 4 bases, with 12 bases remaining between them. The CDR3, as DNA: TGTGCCAGCAGCCAAGATAGAGGCAGAATCTATGGCTACACCTTC. This encodes CASSQDRGRIYGYTF.

At least ten counts were recorded for this clone. The genes are TRBV5-1 and TRBJ2-3; D perhaps matches TRBD1 (6 bases). The CDR3 runs to 14 residues. The V gene's germline CDR1 is SGHRS and CDR2 YFSETQ. Trimming took off 6 bases at V and 0 bases at J, with 11 bases between the two ends. The DNA for the CDR3 is TGCGCCAGCAACAGGGATGCTAGCACAGATACGCAGTATTTT. Amino acids: CASNRDASTDTQYF. Full variable domain (missing parts from reference TRBV5-1 and TRBJ2-3): KAGVTQTPRYLIKTRGQQVTLSCSPISGHRSVSWYQQTPGQGLQFLFEYFSETQRNKGNFPGRFSGRQFSNSRSEMNVSTLELGDSALYLCASNRDASTDTQYFGPGTRLTVL.

This clone showed up just a few times. This rearrangement joins TRBV5-1 to TRBJ2-7; possibly TRBD1 or TRBD2 for D (5 bases each). The CDR3 runs 14 residues. Trimming cost V 3 bases and J 3 bases, with 13 bases left between them. Germline values: CDR1 SGHRS, CDR2 YFSETQ. CDR3 loop: CASSSEGRSYEQYF. In DNA, the CDR3 is TGCGCCAGCAGCTCTGAGGGGCGGAGCTACGAGCAGTACTTC.

This clone has more than one count but fewer than ten. This chain connects TRBV7-9 to TRBJ1-3, with 7 bases aligning to TRBD1. The length of the CDR3 is 14 residues. CDR1 and CDR2 (germline): SEHNR, FQNEAQ (reference sequence). The ends lost 8 bases at V and 4 bases at J; junction bases unmatched: 8. CDR3 nucleotide sequence: TGTGCCAGCGGTTACAGGGGATCGGGAAACACCATATATTTT. This encodes CASGYRGSGNTIYF.

This clone turned up a few times. The chain links TRBV7-2 to TRBJ2-5, with D possibly being TRBD1 or TRBD2 (6 bases each). Germline V lookup: CDR1 SGHTA, CDR2 FQGNSA. The CDR3 sequence is 15 residues long. V shed 1 base and J shed 5 bases, with 14 bases lying between them. The CDR3 loop is CASSLGGAIRETQYF. The CDR3, as DNA: TGTGCCAGCAGCTTAGGGGGGGCCATCCGGGAGACCCAGTACTTC.

In its sample, this clone was seen a few times. The V gene is TRBV9, the J gene TRBJ1-2; D unresolved. V gave up 4 bases and J gave up 8 bases, with 18 bases separating them. The CDR3 contains 14 residues. The germline CDR1 and CDR2 sequences are SGDLS and YYNGEE. The CDR3 DNA follows: TGTGCCAGCAGCTACACCATGGGAGTGGGAGGCTACACCTTC. Its protein product is CASSYTMGVGGYTF. Full variable domain (remainder filled in from reference TRBV9 and TRBJ1-2): DSGVTQTPKHLITATGQRVTLRCSPRSGDLSVYWYQQSLDQGLQFLIQYYNGEERAKGNILERFSAQQFPDLHSELNLSSLELGDSALYFCASSYTMGVGGYTFGSGTRLTVV.